This T cell receptor beta chain appears in the sequencing data of a study of blood T cells in healthy people across ages. Study findings and constraints: When one million T cells were used, diversity estimates were thought to be underestimates.

PCR was performed a second time for roughly 7 to 11 cycles using a sample-barcoded 5' primer and a J-beta primer mix. TCRdb called the 5' RACE reads again in MiXCR, with one record for every CDR3 protein. The sample includes about a million distinct CDR3 sequences, just over 50% seen only once; the top ten take about a fifth. In regard to this clonotype: Antigen specificity is unknown.

Trimming took 4 bases from V and 4 from J, leaving 15 bases between them. CDR3 length equals 15 residues. Germline V CDR1 and CDR2: SGHAT, FQNNGV. The chain carries TRBV11-2 and TRBJ2-3, with a weak D call TRBD1 (7 bases). The sample consisted of blood. The clonotype was recovered from a woman aged 60-75 years in good health. The CDR3 sequence is CASSSRQGLADTQYF. As DNA, the CDR3 is TGTGCCAGCAGCTCTCGACAGGGACTCGCAGATACGCAGTATTTT.